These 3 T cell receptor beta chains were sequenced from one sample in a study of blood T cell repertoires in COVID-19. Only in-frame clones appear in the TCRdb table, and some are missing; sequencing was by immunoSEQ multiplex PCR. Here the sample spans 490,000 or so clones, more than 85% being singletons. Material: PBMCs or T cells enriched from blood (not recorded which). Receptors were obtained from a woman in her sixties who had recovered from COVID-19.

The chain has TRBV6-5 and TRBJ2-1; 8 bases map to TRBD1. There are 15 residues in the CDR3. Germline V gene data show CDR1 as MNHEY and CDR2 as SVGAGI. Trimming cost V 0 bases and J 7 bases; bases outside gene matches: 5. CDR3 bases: TGTGCCAGCAGTTACTCTACACAGGGGGTGAATGAGCAGTTCTTC. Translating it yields CASSYSTQGVNEQFF.

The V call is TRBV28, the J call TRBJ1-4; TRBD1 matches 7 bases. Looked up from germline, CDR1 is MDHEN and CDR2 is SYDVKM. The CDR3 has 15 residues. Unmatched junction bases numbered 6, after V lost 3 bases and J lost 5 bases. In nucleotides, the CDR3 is TGTGCCAGCAGTTTCTCAGGGGGTATGAATGAAAAACTGTTTTTT. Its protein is CASSFSGGMNEKLFF.

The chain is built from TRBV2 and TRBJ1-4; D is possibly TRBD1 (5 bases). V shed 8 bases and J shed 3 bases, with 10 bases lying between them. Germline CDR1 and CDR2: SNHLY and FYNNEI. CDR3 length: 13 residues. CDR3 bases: TGTGCCAGCGCCGGGGGATCTAATGAAAAACTGTTTTTT. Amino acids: CASAGGSNEKLFF.